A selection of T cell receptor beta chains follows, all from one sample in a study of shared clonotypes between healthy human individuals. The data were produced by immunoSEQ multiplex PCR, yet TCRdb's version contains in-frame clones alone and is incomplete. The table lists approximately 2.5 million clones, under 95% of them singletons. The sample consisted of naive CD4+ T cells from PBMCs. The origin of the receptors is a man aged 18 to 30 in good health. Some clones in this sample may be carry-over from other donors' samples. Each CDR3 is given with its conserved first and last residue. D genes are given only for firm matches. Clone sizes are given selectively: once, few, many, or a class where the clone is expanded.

CDR3 protein: CASSLTSGAYEQYF
CDR3 DNA: TGTGCCAGCAGCCTCACTAGCGGGGCCTACGAGCAGTACTTC
clone size: NA
D gene: TRBD2
V gene: TRBV7-2
J gene: TRBJ2-7

CDR3 protein: CASRRTGVEGYTF
CDR3 DNA: TGTGCCAGCAGACGGACAGGGGTAGAGGGCTACACCTTC
clone size: NA
D gene: TRBD1
V gene: TRBV6-5
J gene: TRBJ1-2

CDR3 protein: CASTIRDGWRELFF
CDR3 DNA: TGTGCCAGCACAATCCGGGACGGATGGAGGGAGCTGTTTTTT
clone size: once
D gene: NA
V gene: TRBV28
J gene: TRBJ2-2

CDR3 protein: CASSPDAETGNNEQFF
CDR3 DNA: TGCGCCAGCAGCCCGGACGCCGAGACAGGGAACAATGAGCAGTTCTTC
clone size: NA
D gene: TRBD1
V gene: TRBV5-1
J gene: TRBJ2-1

CDR3 protein: CASSFIGPRVEQYF
CDR3 DNA: TGCGCCAGCAGCTTTATTGGCCCGAGGGTCGAGCAGTACTTC
clone size: NA
D gene: NA
V gene: TRBV5-1
J gene: TRBJ2-7

CDR3 protein: CASRPLGGKNIQYF
CDR3 DNA: TGTGCCAGCAGACCTTTGGGGGGCAAAAACATTCAGTACTTC
clone size: NA
D gene: NA
V gene: TRBV7-9
J gene: TRBJ2-4

CDR3 protein: CASSPGTFSYEQYF
CDR3 DNA: TGTGCCAGTAGTCCCGGGACCTTCTCCTACGAGCAGTACTTC
clone size: once
D gene: NA
V gene: TRBV19
J gene: TRBJ2-7

CDR3 protein: CASSRSDRGQNTEAFF
CDR3 DNA: TGTGCCAGCAGCCGATCTGACAGGGGCCAGAACACTGAAGCTTTCTTT
clone size: few
D gene: TRBD1
V gene: TRBV4-2
J gene: TRBJ1-1

CDR3 protein: CASSPTGLHYGYTF
CDR3 DNA: TGTGCCAGCAGCCCGACAGGGTTGCACTATGGCTACACCTTC
clone size: few
D gene: TRBD1
V gene: TRBV7-3
J gene: TRBJ1-2

CDR3 protein: CASSLLNARYFTGELFF
CDR3 DNA: TGTGCCAGCAGCTTACTTAATGCTAGATACTTCACCGGGGAGCTGTTTTTT
clone size: NA
D gene: NA
V gene: TRBV11-2
J gene: TRBJ2-2

CDR3 protein: CASSFSGRVSYNEQFF
CDR3 DNA: TGTGCCAGCAGCTTTAGCGGGAGGGTCTCCTACAATGAGCAGTTCTTC
clone size: NA
D gene: TRBD2
V gene: TRBV7-2
J gene: TRBJ2-1

CDR3 protein: CASSPAGVTGELFF
CDR3 DNA: TGTGCCAGCTCACCGGCAGGGGTGACCGGGGAGCTGTTTTTT
clone size: once
D gene: NA
V gene: TRBV18
J gene: TRBJ2-2

CDR3 protein: CASSIKGGAEDF
CDR3 DNA: TGTGCCAGCTCGATCAAAGGAGGGGCAGAGGATTTT
clone size: NA
D gene: NA
V gene: TRBV28
J gene: TRBJ1-5

CDR3 protein: CASSPGVVGTPTSYEQYF
CDR3 DNA: TGCGCCAGCAGCCCGGGCGTGGTGGGGACGCCAACCTCCTACGAGCAGTACTTC
clone size: NA
D gene: NA
V gene: TRBV5-1
J gene: TRBJ2-7

CDR3 protein: CASGVSGTLSYNEQFF
CDR3 DNA: TGTGCCAGTGGAGTTAGCGGGACCCTCTCCTACAATGAGCAGTTCTTC
clone size: NA
D gene: TRBD2
V gene: TRBV19
J gene: TRBJ2-1

CDR3 protein: CSARTGQPQHF
CDR3 DNA: TGCAGTGCTAGGACAGGGCAGCCCCAGCATTTT
clone size: NA
D gene: TRBD1
V gene: TRBV20-1
J gene: TRBJ1-5

CDR3 protein: CASSQVGGAGNTIYF
CDR3 DNA: TGTGCCAGCAGCCAAGTAGGGGGAGCCGGAAACACCATATATTTT
clone size: NA
D gene: NA
V gene: TRBV14
J gene: TRBJ1-3

CDR3 protein: CASSLGEQYQETQYF
CDR3 DNA: TGTGCCAGCAGTCTTGGAGAACAGTACCAAGAGACCCAGTACTTC
clone size: NA
D gene: NA
V gene: TRBV5-6
J gene: TRBJ2-5

CDR3 protein: CASSLWGWDRVADTQYF
CDR3 DNA: TGTGCCAGCAGTTTATGGGGCTGGGACAGGGTAGCAGATACGCAGTATTTT
clone size: once
D gene: TRBD1
V gene: TRBV28
J gene: TRBJ2-3

CDR3 protein: CASRSSVRRNEPQHF
CDR3 DNA: TGTGCCAGCAGATCTTCGGTCCGGAGGAATGAGCCCCAGCATTTT
clone size: NA
D gene: NA
V gene: TRBV5-5
J gene: TRBJ1-5

CDR3 protein: CASSLWGLVPSNEQFF
CDR3 DNA: TGTGCCAGCAGTTTATGGGGACTAGTCCCGAGCAATGAGCAGTTCTTC
clone size: NA
D gene: TRBD2
V gene: TRBV27
J gene: TRBJ2-1

CDR3 protein: CASSLFRGPYNEQFF
CDR3 DNA: TGTGCCAGCAGCTTATTTCGGGGTCCCTACAATGAGCAGTTCTTC
clone size: NA
D gene: NA
V gene: TRBV7-3
J gene: TRBJ2-1

CDR3 protein: CSLGQGAGTQYF
CDR3 DNA: TGCAGCCTTGGACAGGGTGCGGGGACCCAGTACTTC
clone size: NA
D gene: TRBD1
V gene: TRBV29-1
J gene: TRBJ2-5

CDR3 protein: CASSPIGGRSTEAFF
CDR3 DNA: TGTGCCAGCAGCCCAATAGGGGGCAGGAGCACTGAAGCTTTCTTT
clone size: NA
D gene: TRBD1
V gene: TRBV5-4
J gene: TRBJ1-1

CDR3 protein: CASSLGRVVSGEQYF
CDR3 DNA: TGCGCCAGCAGCTTGGGCAGGGTGGTATCCGGCGAGCAGTACTTC
clone size: NA
D gene: NA
V gene: TRBV5-1
J gene: TRBJ2-7

CDR3 protein: CASSLRAGARYTEAFF
CDR3 DNA: TGTGCCAGCAGCTTAAGGGCAGGGGCGAGGTACACTGAAGCTTTCTTT
clone size: NA
D gene: NA
V gene: TRBV7-3
J gene: TRBJ1-1

CDR3 protein: CAWVAGALNEQFF
CDR3 DNA: TGTGCCTGGGTAGCGGGAGCATTGAATGAGCAGTTCTTC
clone size: NA
D gene: TRBD2
V gene: TRBV30
J gene: TRBJ2-1

CDR3 protein: CAISESAAGGGYEQFF
CDR3 DNA: TGTGCCATCAGTGAGTCCGCCGCGGGGGGCGGTTATGAGCAGTTCTTC
clone size: once
D gene: TRBD2
V gene: TRBV10-3
J gene: TRBJ2-1

CDR3 protein: CASSSQETQYF
CDR3 DNA: TGTGCCAGCAGCTCCCAAGAGACCCAGTACTTC
clone size: NA
D gene: NA
V gene: TRBV11-2
J gene: TRBJ2-5

CDR3 protein: CASSLTISNEKLFF
CDR3 DNA: TGTGCCAGCAGTTTGACTATAAGTAATGAAAAACTGTTTTTT
clone size: few
D gene: NA
V gene: TRBV6-5
J gene: TRBJ1-4

CDR3 protein: CASSEGGLRGEKLFF
CDR3 DNA: TGTGCCAGCAGTGAAGGCGGACTCCGGGGTGAAAAACTGTTTTTT
clone size: NA
D gene: NA
V gene: TRBV6-1
J gene: TRBJ1-4

CDR3 protein: CASSPGPRRGSYEQYF
CDR3 DNA: TGTGCCAGCAGCCCCGGACCCCGGCGGGGGTCTTACGAGCAGTACTTC
clone size: NA
D gene: TRBD2
V gene: TRBV5-8
J gene: TRBJ2-7

CDR3 protein: CASSEGHLNTEAFF
CDR3 DNA: TGTGCCAGCAGTGAGGGACACCTGAACACTGAAGCTTTCTTT
clone size: NA
D gene: NA
V gene: TRBV6-4
J gene: TRBJ1-1

CDR3 protein: CASSVRTASYEQYF
CDR3 DNA: TGTGCCAGCAGTGTAAGGACAGCATCCTACGAGCAGTACTTC
clone size: NA
D gene: NA
V gene: TRBV6-1
J gene: TRBJ2-7

CDR3 protein: CASNWGTEETQYF
CDR3 DNA: TGTGCCAGTAATTGGGGGACAGAAGAGACCCAGTACTTC
clone size: NA
D gene: TRBD1
V gene: TRBV28
J gene: TRBJ2-5

CDR3 protein: CAISRDRDGYTF
CDR3 DNA: TGTGCCATCAGCCGGGACAGGGATGGCTACACCTTC
clone size: NA
D gene: TRBD1
V gene: TRBV10-3
J gene: TRBJ1-2

CDR3 protein: CASSVEANYGYTF
CDR3 DNA: TGTGCCAGCAGCGTGGAGGCTAACTATGGCTACACCTTC
clone size: NA
D gene: NA
V gene: TRBV9
J gene: TRBJ1-2

CDR3 protein: CASSLGAGGPGNEQFF
CDR3 DNA: TGTGCCAGCAGCTTAGGCGCGGGAGGTCCCGGCAATGAGCAGTTCTTC
clone size: NA
D gene: TRBD2
V gene: TRBV7-9
J gene: TRBJ2-1

CDR3 protein: CASRGQGVLGYTF
CDR3 DNA: TGTGCCAGTAGGGGACAGGGAGTTCTTGGCTACACCTTC
clone size: NA
D gene: TRBD1
V gene: TRBV19
J gene: TRBJ1-2

CDR3 protein: CASSDKASGTYEQYF
CDR3 DNA: TGCGCCAGCAGTGACAAGGCTAGCGGAACCTACGAGCAGTACTTC
clone size: NA
D gene: TRBD2
V gene: TRBV10-1
J gene: TRBJ2-7